These T cell receptor beta chains were read from a single sample in a study of blood T cell repertoires in COVID-19. Sequenced by immunoSEQ multiplex PCR; TCRdb stores in-frame clones only, minus some. The sample lists tens of thousands of clones, more than 90% occurring once. Sequenced material: peripheral blood. These receptor sequences come from a human donor with active COVID-19. The donor label of this sample is uncertain. Both conserved end residues are part of each CDR3.

v_gene,j_gene,CDR3aa
TRBV30,TRBJ2-7,CAWRAWDRVYEQYF
TRBV6-1,TRBJ2-7,CASSKAGLAGVTYEQYF
TRBV18,TRBJ2-2,CASSPLEGASTGELFF
TRBV6-5,TRBJ2-1,CASSYSGTSNNEQFF
TRBV11-3,TRBJ1-1,CASSPRTQNTEAFF
TRBV28,TRBJ1-6,CASSARDRLNSPLHF
TRBV4-2,TRBJ1-1,CASSQDGGAAEAFF
TRBV30,TRBJ2-3,CAWSRDRLTDTQYF
TRBV11-1,TRBJ1-5,CARGWRTQHF
TRBV5-4,TRBJ2-1,CASSMGGVGRLRGNEQFF
TRBV30,TRBJ1-5,CAWSGQVSNQPQHF
TRBV4-2,TRBJ2-5,CASSQDLGRGSETQYF
TRBV5-6,TRBJ1-5,CASSLRGGNQPQHF
TRBV3-1/TRBV3-2,TRBJ1-2,CASSQEWQDRGLGYTF
TRBV6-2/TRBV6-3,TRBJ2-1,CASSYSITSGSLPYNEQFF
TRBV6-1,TRBJ2-1,CASSEALGGRPQFF
TRBV5-1,TRBJ2-7,CASSLGAAYEQYF
TRBV19,TRBJ2-1,CASSMRGSSYNEQFF
TRBV18,TRBJ1-1,CASSPIWGPNTEAFF
TRBV7-9,TRBJ1-1,CASSRAGVTTEAFF
TRBV5-1,TRBJ1-2,CASSQQGMIGYTF
TRBV27,TRBJ2-7,CASSSGQFLPYEQYF
TRBV11-3,TRBJ1-1,CASSLRYRDSAFF
TRBV18,TRBJ1-5,CASSPSSDRAAQHF
TRBV6-5,TRBJ2-1,CASSYVGGDEQFF
TRBV3-1/TRBV3-2,TRBJ2-7,CASSPPSGTGMYF
TRBV7-7,TRBJ2-1,CASSLGASHNEQFF
TRBV25-1,TRBJ1-1,CASSRGTLNTEAFF
TRBV7-2,TRBJ1-5,CASSLPRPHNQPQHF
TRBV6-5,TRBJ2-3,CASSYSGQGAMDTQYF
TRBV20-1,TRBJ1-4,CSASSPGEGEKLFF
TRBV6-4,TRBJ2-5,CASSASLQETQYF
TRBV2,TRBJ2-6,CASSEGAGVSGANVLTF
TRBV5-5,TRBJ1-4,CASSGYRGSNEKLFF
TRBV27,TRBJ2-1,CASRGLDYYNEQFF
TRBV5-4,TRBJ1-3,CASSLGRSSGNTIYF
TRBV28,TRBJ2-3,CASSGSGRRADTQYF
TRBV7-9,TRBJ2-7,CASSPREAYEQYF
TRBV28,TRBJ1-5,CASSLVPPDSLNQPQHF
TRBV27,TRBJ1-1,CASSLGRNTEAFF
TRBV27,TRBJ1-4,CASSSNEKLFF
TRBV6-5,TRBJ2-7,CASSYTGSPYEQYF
TRBV19,TRBJ2-1,CASSATPGLAGGYSYNEQFF
TRBV7-2,TRBJ1-1,CASSSGPQRRTEAFF
TRBV28,TRBJ1-4,CASSFSHLGGGGEKLFF
TRBV28,TRBJ1-2,CASSSGQGYGYTF
TRBV28,TRBJ2-7,CASSFPGGGEQYF
TRBV28,TRBJ2-7,CASSPYPRTAAGEQYF
TRBV2,TRBJ1-2,CASLPGQGIGYTF
TRBV11-3,TRBJ2-5,CASSPGQGPQETQYF
TRBV29-1,TRBJ2-3,CSVDRSGSVDTQYF
TRBV28,TRBJ2-6,CASRPRSGANVLTF
TRBV7-2,TRBJ1-2,CASSSSHTGTGGYTF
TRBV18,TRBJ2-1,CASSPFPPPGSPVRDNEQFF
TRBV28,TRBJ2-1,CASWTGYNEQFF